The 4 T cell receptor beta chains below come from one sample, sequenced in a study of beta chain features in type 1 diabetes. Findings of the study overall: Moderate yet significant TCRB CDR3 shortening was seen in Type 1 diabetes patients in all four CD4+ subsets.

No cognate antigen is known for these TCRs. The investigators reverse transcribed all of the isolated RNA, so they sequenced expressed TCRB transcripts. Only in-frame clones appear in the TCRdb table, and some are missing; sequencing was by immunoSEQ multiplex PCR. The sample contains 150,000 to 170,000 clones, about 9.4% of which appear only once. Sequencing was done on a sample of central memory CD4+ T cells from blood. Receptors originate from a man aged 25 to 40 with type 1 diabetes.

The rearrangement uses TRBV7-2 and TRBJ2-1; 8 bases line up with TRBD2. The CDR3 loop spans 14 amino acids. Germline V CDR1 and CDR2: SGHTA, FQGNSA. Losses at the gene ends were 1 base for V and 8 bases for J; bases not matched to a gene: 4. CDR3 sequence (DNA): TGTGCCAGCAGCTTAGGAGCGGGAGTGGATGAGCAGTTCTTC. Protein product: CASSLGAGVDEQFF.

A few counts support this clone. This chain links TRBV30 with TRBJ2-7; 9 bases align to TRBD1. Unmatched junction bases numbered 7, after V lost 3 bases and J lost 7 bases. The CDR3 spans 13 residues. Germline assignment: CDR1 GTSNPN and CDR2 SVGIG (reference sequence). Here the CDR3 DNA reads TGTGCCTGGAGACGGACAGGGGTGAGGGAGCAGTACTTC. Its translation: CAWRRTGVREQYF.

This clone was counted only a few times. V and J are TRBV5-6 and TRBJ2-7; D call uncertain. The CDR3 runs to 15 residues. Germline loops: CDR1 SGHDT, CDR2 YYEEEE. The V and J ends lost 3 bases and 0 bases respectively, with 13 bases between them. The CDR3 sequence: CASSSIAFYSYEQYF. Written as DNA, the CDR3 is TGTGCCAGCAGCTCCATTGCATTCTACTCCTACGAGCAGTACTTC.

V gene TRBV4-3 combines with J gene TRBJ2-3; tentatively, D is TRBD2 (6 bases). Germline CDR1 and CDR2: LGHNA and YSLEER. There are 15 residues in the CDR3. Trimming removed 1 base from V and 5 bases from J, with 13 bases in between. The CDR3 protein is CASSQASSGVDTQYF. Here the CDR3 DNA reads TGCGCCAGCAGCCAAGCTTCATCGGGGGTAGATACGCAGTATTTT.